This T cell receptor beta chain stems from a study of blood T cells in healthy people across ages. Study-wide points: Donor CMV status was unknown, possibly confounding expanded clonotype changes.

Healthy Caucasian individuals from Russia aged roughly 6 to 95 were enrolled as donors. Samples had at least 6 million PBMCs isolated from them. Alongside a J-beta primer mix, a sample-barcoded 5' primer served in a second PCR lasting about 7 to 11 cycles. TCRdb reprocessed the 5' RACE reads via MiXCR and lists one record per CDR3 protein. The sample lists about 1.7 million distinct CDR3 sequences; about 30% were seen once. From germline, CDR1 is GTSNPN and CDR2 SVGIG (reference sequence). Trimming shortened V by 1 base and J by 5 bases, and 11 bases separated the two germline ends. The CDR3 runs 14 residues. Note on this clonotype: The antigen is not known.

The sequence derives from a woman under 40 in good health. Sequencing was carried out using blood. The rearrangement joins TRBV30 to TRBJ1-4; perhaps TRBD1 as D (5 bases). The CDR3 protein is CAWSAGLRNEKLFF. The CDR3, as DNA: TGTGCCTGGAGTGCGGGACTGAGAAATGAAAAACTGTTTTTT.